This is a list of T cell receptor beta chains from one sample in a study of cytomegalovirus exposure and HLA in healthy donors. Profiling relied on immunoSEQ multiplex PCR, and the TCRdb table lists in-frame clones only, not all of them. The top ten clones hold roughly 1.6% of a sample with about 120,000 clones, roughly two thirds of them seen once. Specimen: PBMCs. These receptors all stem from a young man in good health and CMV-seropositive. The CDR3 runs from the conserved cysteine through the conserved F or W. D genes are given only for firm matches. The size entry is marked missing in some rows and otherwise reads once, few, many or a size class.

d_call j_call v_call clone_size cdr3_nt cdr3_aa
TRBD1 TRBJ2-7 TRBV11-2 few TGTGCCAGCAGCTCCCGGACAGGGGACTCCTACGAGCAGTACTTC CASSSRTGDSYEQYF
. TRBJ2-2 TRBV28 . TGTGCCAGCAGTTCCCCAGGGCGCGGGGAGCTGTTTTTT CASSSPGRGELFF
. TRBJ1-2 TRBV19 . TGTGCCAGTAGTATTAACGGAGGATATGGCTACACCTTC CASSINGGYGYTF
TRBD1 TRBJ2-1 TRBV6-1 . TGTGCCAGCAGTGCAAACAGGGGCCATGAGCAGTTCTTC CASSANRGHEQFF
TRBD1 TRBJ2-1 TRBV4-1 . TGCGCCAGCAGCCAACACCCCCGGGACAGGGGTACAGATGAGCAGTTCTTC CASSQHPRDRGTDEQFF
. TRBJ2-5 TRBV7-3 . TGTGCCAGCAGTCAGAGGGCCCAAGAGACCCAGTACTTC CASSQRAQETQYF
TRBD1 TRBJ1-4 TRBV10-3 few TGTGCCATCAGTGAGGGACAGGCCCCTCGTTTTTTT CAISEGQAPRFF
TRBD1 TRBJ2-1 TRBV5-4 . TGTGCCTGGTGGGACAGGGAGATCAATGAGCAGTTCTTC CAWWDREINEQFF
. TRBJ2-1 TRBV28 . TGTGCCAGCAGTTTACCCCAGCGTTACTCCTACAATGAGCAGTTCTTC CASSLPQRYSYNEQFF
. TRBJ2-5 TRBV11-2 . TGTGCCAGCAGCTTAGTAGGCGGTCTCGTGGAGACCCAGTACTTC CASSLVGGLVETQYF
TRBD1 TRBJ2-5 TRBV7-9 . TGTGCCAGCAGCTTACGGGGGGACAGGGGTGTAAAGGAGACCCAGTACTTC CASSLRGDRGVKETQYF
. TRBJ1-5 TRBV11-2 few TGTGCCAGCAGCTTAGATCTAGTTAGCAATCAGCCCCAGCATTTT CASSLDLVSNQPQHF
TRBD2 TRBJ2-1 TRBV28 few TGTGCCACCACTGGACTAGCGGGAGCACCCGTGTGGATCAATGAGCAGTTCTTC CATTGLAGAPVWINEQFF
. TRBJ1-3 TRBV5-4 once TGTGCCAGCAGCTTGGATAGTAACACCATATATTTT CASSLDSNTIYF
TRBD2 TRBJ2-5 TRBV6-6 few TGTGCCAGCAGCCGACTAGCGGGAGGGCCAGAGACCCAGTACTTC CASSRLAGGPETQYF
TRBD2 TRBJ2-7 TRBV7-2 . TGTGCCAGCAGGCCGACCGCTTTCGCGGGAGGGCCCCGCGGGTACGAGCAGTACTTC CASRPTAFAGGPRGYEQYF
TRBD1 TRBJ1-5 TRBV15 . TGTGCCACCAGCAGGGACAGGGGGCGAGGTCAGCCCCAGCATTTT CATSRDRGRGQPQHF